These 25 T cell receptor beta chains came from one sample sequenced in a study of CD8+CD57+ T cells in acquired aplastic anemia. Genomic DNA served as template for TCR beta VDJ and CDR3 profiling. TCRdb processed the reads anew with MiXCR; each CDR3 protein has one entry. The sample carries some 200,000 distinct CDR3 sequences, approximately 50% recorded once. The sequenced patients had an expansion of CD8+CD57+ cells seen by flow cytometry. The specimen was sorted CD4+, CD8+, or CD8+CD57+ T cells (not recorded which) from PBMCs. The receptors were sampled from a human donor with aplastic anemia.

This chain links TRBV7-9 with TRBJ2-7, with unresolved D. Germline V CDR1 and CDR2: SEHNR, FQNEAQ (reference sequence). The CDR3 spans 11 residues. V lost 4 bases and J lost 5, with 6 bases in between. CDR3 protein: CASSSNNEQYF. The CDR3 nucleotides are TGTGCCAGCAGCTCCAATAACGAGCAGTACTTC.

V is TRBV27 and J is TRBJ2-7; the D is unclear. V lost 6 bases, J lost 0 bases, and 12 bases lay in between. CDR1 is MNHEY and CDR2 is SMNVEV in the germline V gene (reference sequence). CDR3 length: 14 residues. The CDR3 reads CASSSYLSSYEQYF. In DNA form, the CDR3 reads TGTGCCAGCAGCTCCTACCTAAGCTCCTACGAGCAGTACTTC.

The chain joins TRBV20-1 to TRBJ1-6, with D unclear. The CDR3 covers 14 residues. The V end was cut by 1 base, the J end by 5 bases, with 9 bases between. Germline lookup yields CDR1 DFQATT and CDR2 SNEGSKA (reference sequence). CDR3 coding DNA: TGCAGTGCTAGAGTACCAGTTCATAATTCACCCCTCCACTTT. As protein: CSARVPVHNSPLHF.

In its sample, this clonotype was seen many times. The CDR3 DNA sequence: TGTGCCAGCAGTTTTGTGCGCTCTGGGGCCAACGTCCTGACTTTC. It is translated as CASSFVRSGANVLTF. J is TRBJ2-6 and V is TRBV12-3 or TRBV12-4, with D unresolved. V shed 3 bases and J shed 0 bases, with 6 bases lying between them. The CDR3 runs 15 residues.

The gene calls are TRBV19 and TRBJ2-7; 12 bases line up with TRBD1. Losses at the gene ends were 3 bases for V and 6 bases for J; bases not matched to a gene: 9. This CDR3 comprises 16 residues. Germline V gene sequence: CDR1 LNHDA, CDR2 SQIVND (reference sequence). Here the CDR3 reads CASSMLGTGGSGEQYF. The DNA of the CDR3 is TGTGCCAGTAGTATGCTAGGGACAGGGGGCAGCGGCGAGCAGTACTTC.

This clonotype was recorded many times. The J gene is TRBJ2-1, the V gene TRBV5-1; 7 positions agree with TRBD1. The J segment lost 4 bases and the V segment lost 0 bases, leaving 4 bases of the junction unmatched. The germline V gene encodes CDR1 SGHRS and CDR2 YFSETQ. CDR3 length equals 15 residues. The CDR3 region has the DNA TGCGCCAGCAGCTTGGACGGCAGGGGGTACAATGAGCAGTTCTTC. Its translation: CASSLDGRGYNEQFF.

This clonotype was seen only a few times. V is TRBV15 and J is TRBJ2-1, with 8 bases matching TRBD1. This CDR3 spans 12 amino acids. Germline CDR1 and CDR2: LNHNV and YYDKDF (reference sequence). J lost 15 bases, V lost 0 bases, and 4 bases had no gene match. CDR3 bases: TGTGCCACCAGCAGAGACGCAGGGGGCCTGTTCTTC. This encodes CATSRDAGGLFF.

This clonotype was counted many times. The J gene is TRBJ2-1, the V gene TRBV7-3, with 7 bases lining up with TRBD2. The germline gives CDR1 SGHTA, CDR2 FQGTGA. This CDR3 has 13 amino acids. The V and J ends lost 1 base and 10 bases, in that order; junction bases with no gene match: 4. The chain's CDR3 is CASSLSGSGEQFF. DNA for the CDR3: TGTGCCAGCAGCTTAAGCGGGAGCGGGGAGCAGTTCTTC.

V usage is TRBV7-6 and J usage is TRBJ2-7; TRBD2 is a possible D gene (6 bases). V lost 5 bases and J 7 bases, leaving 12 bases between the germline ends. The CDR3 totals 12 residues. Germline V gene lookup returns CDR1 SGHVS and CDR2 FNYEAQ. CDR3 DNA sequence: TGTGCCAGCAGCCTTCCCGGGAGAGAGCAGTACTTC. It translates to CASSLPGREQYF. Complete variable domain (other parts from reference TRBV7-6 and TRBJ2-7): GAGVSQSPRYKVTKRGQDVALRCDPISGHVSLYWYRQALGQGPEFLTYFNYEAQQDKSGLPNDRFSAERPEGSISTLTIQRTEQRDSAMYRCASSLPGREQYFGPGTRLTVT.

This clonotype came up many times. The chain has TRBV7-2 and TRBJ2-7; D is undetermined. CDR1 is SGHTA, CDR2 FQGNSA, per germline. Trimming removed 3 bases from V and 1 base from J, with 7 bases in between. The CDR3 sequence is 13 residues long. This CDR3 is CASSFPGSYEQYF. CDR3 DNA: TGTGCCAGCAGCTTTCCTGGATCCTACGAGCAGTACTTC. Full variable domain (outside the CDR3, taken from reference TRBV7-2 and TRBJ2-7): GAGVSQSPSNKVTEKGKDVELRCDPISGHTALYWYRQSLGQGLEFLIYFQGNSAPDKSGLPSDRFSAERTGGSVSTLTIQRTQQEDSAVYLCASSFPGSYEQYFGPGTRLTVT.

The chain combines TRBV11-1 with TRBJ2-7; TRBD2 matches 16 bases. The CDR3 is 17 amino acids. V dropped 5 bases and J dropped 5; count of bases not matched to a gene: 9. CDR1 and CDR2 (germline): SGHAT, FQDESV (reference sequence). CDR3 coding DNA: TGTGCCAGCAGCCATCTCGGGACTAGCGGGAGGGCCCACGAGCAGTACTTC. Its protein is CASSHLGTSGRAHEQYF.

This clonotype was detected once. This sequence joins TRBV2 and TRBJ1-2; D remains ambiguous. Germline-derived CDR1 and CDR2 are SNHLY and FYNNEI. The length of the CDR3 is 14 residues. V gave up 2 bases and J gave up 4 bases, with 11 bases separating them. Here the CDR3 reads CASSETADSYGYTF. In DNA form, the CDR3 reads TGTGCCAGCAGTGAAACCGCGGATTCCTATGGCTACACCTTC.

The gene calls are TRBV2 and TRBJ2-3; unclear D gene. This CDR3 comprises 14 residues. Germline V lookup: CDR1 SNHLY, CDR2 FYNNEI. V was cut by 8 bases and J by 1 base, with 13 bases left in between. In DNA form, the CDR3 reads TGTGCCAGCTCACCAAACCGGGGCACAGATACGCAGTATTTT. Translated, it gives CASSPNRGTDTQYF.

To note about this clonotype: Germline is not matched at one junction end, which may reflect a read error. The V call is TRBV5-1, the J call TRBJ2-1, with D possibly TRBD1 on 6 matching bases. CDR3 length equals 17 residues. Germline V gene sequence: CDR1 SGHRS, CDR2 YFSETQ. In DNA form, the CDR3 reads TGCGCCAGCAGCTGGACTCCGGGACACCAAAAATACAATGAGCAGCTCTTC. Translation gives CASSWTPGHQKYNEQLF.

This clonotype was recorded a few times. A much larger clonotype is one base distant, so this may be a read error. The chain recombines TRBV20-1 with TRBJ2-3, with a possible D match to TRBD2 (6 bases). The V gene's germline CDR1 is DFQATT and CDR2 SNEGSKA (reference sequence). Trimming stripped 6 bases from V and 5 bases from J, with 21 bases between. The length of the CDR3 is 15 residues. In DNA form, the CDR3 reads TGCAGTGCCAATCGGGGGAAGGTCATAAGAGATACGCAGTATTTT. Its protein is CSANRGKVIRDTQYF.

This clonotype occurred many times. The chain recombines TRBV9 with TRBJ2-1; 7 bases fit TRBD2. V was clipped by 0 bases and J by 4 bases; unmatched bases: 1. The CDR3 contains 14 residues. In germline, CDR1 is SGDLS, CDR2 YYNGEE. The CDR3 reads CASSVGGGYNEQFF. The CDR3 DNA follows: TGTGCCAGCAGCGTAGGGGGGGGTTACAATGAGCAGTTCTTC. Combining the CDR3 with reference TRBV9 and TRBJ2-1 gives the whole variable domain DSGVTQTPKHLITATGQRVTLRCSPRSGDLSVYWYQQSLDQGLQFLIQYYNGEERAKGNILERFSAQQFPDLHSELNLSSLELGDSALYFCASSVGGGYNEQFFGPGTRLTVL.

J is TRBJ1-1 and V is TRBV12-3 or TRBV12-4, with D hard to call. V shed 1 base and J shed 6 bases, with 6 bases lying between them. The CDR3 is 12 residues long. The CDR3 DNA sequence: TGTGCCAGCAGTTTAGAGCGTGCTGAAGCTTTCTTT. Its protein is CASSLERAEAFF.

The V and J genes are TRBV2 and TRBJ1-4; 8 bases align to TRBD1. There are 14 residues in the CDR3. Trimming took 4 bases from V and 4 from J; bases not matched to a gene: 2. Germline V gene lookup returns CDR1 SNHLY and CDR2 FYNNEI. CDR3 bases: TGTGCCAGCAGTGGGACAGGGCTTAATGAAAAACTGTTTTTT. Encoded protein: CASSGTGLNEKLFF. The variable domain in full, completed from reference TRBV2 and TRBJ1-4, reads EPEVTQTPSHQVTQMGQEVILRCVPISNHLYFYWYRQILGQKVEFLVSFYNNEISEKSEIFDDQFSVERPDGSNFTLKIRSTKLEDSAMYFCASSGTGLNEKLFFGSGTQLSVL.

This clonotype was recorded only once. The J gene is TRBJ2-3, the V gene TRBV19; weak D call: TRBD2 (7 bases). Trimming took off 4 bases at V and 0 bases at J, with 17 bases between the two ends. Germline V gene lookup returns CDR1 LNHDA and CDR2 SQIVND (reference sequence). The CDR3 contains 17 residues. In DNA, the CDR3 is TGTGCCAGTAGTAAGGGGCGGGGGCCCTCCAGCACAGATACGCAGTATTTT. Translating gives CASSKGRGPSSTDTQYF.

The V gene is TRBV5-1, the J gene TRBJ2-3, with 8 nucleotides matching TRBD1. Germline CDR1 SGHRS, CDR2 YFSETQ. The CDR3 runs 17 residues. The J segment lost 0 bases and the V segment lost 4 bases, leaving 10 bases of the junction unmatched. The CDR3 here is CASSKGTGTSSTDTQYF. The CDR3 DNA reads as TGCGCCAGCAGCAAAGGGACAGGCACCTCTAGCACAGATACGCAGTATTTT.

This chain joins TRBV9 and TRBJ1-1; perhaps TRBD1 as D (6 bases). The ends were cut back, 2 bases at V and 4 bases at J, with 15 bases in the middle. The CDR3 runs to 15 residues. Germline loops: CDR1 SGDLS, CDR2 YYNGEE. DNA of the CDR3: TGTGCCAGCAGCGTGGGGGGCAGGCTAAGCACTGAAGCTTTCTTT. It is translated as CASSVGGRLSTEAFF.

There are many counts of this clonotype. The V and J genes are TRBV5-1 and TRBJ2-6; D is perhaps TRBD1 (6 bases). With 0 bases removed from V and 3 bases from J, the gap between germline ends came to 7 bases. Germline CDR1 is SGHRS and CDR2 is YFSETQ. This CDR3 region has 15 residues. CDR3 amino acids: CASSLGGRGANVLTF. CDR3 DNA: TGCGCCAGCAGCTTGGGGGGGCGTGGGGCCAACGTCCTGACTTTC.

This clonotype was seen a few times. V gene TRBV10-3 combines with J gene TRBJ2-1; 9 nucleotides line up with TRBD2. Looked up from germline, CDR1 is ENHRY and CDR2 is SYGVKD. V lost 4 bases and J lost 6; bases outside the gene matches: 10. There are 16 residues in the CDR3. CDR3 amino acids: CAISATAGGTLNEQFF. The CDR3 DNA reads TGTGCCATCAGTGCCACGGCGGGAGGGACACTCAATGAGCAGTTCTTC.

This clonotype was found many times. This sequence joins TRBV6-5 and TRBJ1-1; TRBD1 is a possible D gene (5 bases). The V and J ends lost 6 bases and 4 bases respectively, with 9 bases between them. Germline assignment: CDR1 MNHEY and CDR2 SVGAGI. The CDR3 loop spans 12 amino acids. CDR3 nucleotide sequence: TGTGCCAGCAGCTACGGGGGCACTGAAGCTTTCTTT. Translated, it gives CASSYGGTEAFF.

Turning to this clonotype: This clone may be a read error of a much larger clone one base away. The chain links TRBV12-3 or TRBV12-4 to TRBJ1-5; no clear D. V shed 3 bases and J shed 4 bases, with 7 bases lying between them. This CDR3 is 13 amino acids long. The CDR3 sequence: CASSLTQNQPQHF. The CDR3 bases are TGTGCCAGCAGTTTGACCCAAAATCAGCCCCAGCATTTT.